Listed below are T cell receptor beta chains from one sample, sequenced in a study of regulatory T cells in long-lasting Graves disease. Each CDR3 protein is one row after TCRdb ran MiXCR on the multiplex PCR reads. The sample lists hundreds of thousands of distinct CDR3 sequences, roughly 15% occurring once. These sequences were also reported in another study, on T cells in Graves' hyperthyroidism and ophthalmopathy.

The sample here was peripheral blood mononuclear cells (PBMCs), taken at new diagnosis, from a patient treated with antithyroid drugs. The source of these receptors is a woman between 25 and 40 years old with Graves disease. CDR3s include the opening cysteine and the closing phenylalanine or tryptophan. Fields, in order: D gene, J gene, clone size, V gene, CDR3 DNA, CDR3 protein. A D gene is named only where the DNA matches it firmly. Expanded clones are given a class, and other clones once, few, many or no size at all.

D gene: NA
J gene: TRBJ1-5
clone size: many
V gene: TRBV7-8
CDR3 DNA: TGTGCCAGCAGCTTCGGACGACAAAATCAGCCCCAGCATTTT
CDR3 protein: CASSFGRQNQPQHF

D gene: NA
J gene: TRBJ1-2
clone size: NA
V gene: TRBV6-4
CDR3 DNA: TGTGCCAGCCAGTCGGGGCCTAACTATGGCTACACCTTC
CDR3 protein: CASQSGPNYGYTF

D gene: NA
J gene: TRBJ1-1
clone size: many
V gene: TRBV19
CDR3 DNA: TGTGCCAGTAGCGAAAAACAGGGCACTGAAGCTTTCTTT
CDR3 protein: CASSEKQGTEAFF

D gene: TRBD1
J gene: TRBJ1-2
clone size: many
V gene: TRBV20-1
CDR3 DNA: TGCAGTGCTAGAGATGGGACAGGGGTGTACTATGGCTACACCTTC
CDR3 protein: CSARDGTGVYYGYTF

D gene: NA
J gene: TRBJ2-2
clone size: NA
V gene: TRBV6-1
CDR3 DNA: TGTGCCAGCAGTGGCGGACTTACGAACACCGGGGAGCTGTTTTTT
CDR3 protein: CASSGGLTNTGELFF

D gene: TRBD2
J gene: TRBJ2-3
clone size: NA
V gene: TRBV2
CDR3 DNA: TGTGCCAGCAGCGCCGGCGGGGGTGCAGATACGCAGTATTTT
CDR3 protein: CASSAGGGADTQYF

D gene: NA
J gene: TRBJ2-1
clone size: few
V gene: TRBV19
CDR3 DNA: TGTGCCAGTAGTATTGAGGCCAATGAGCAGTTCTTC
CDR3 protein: CASSIEANEQFF

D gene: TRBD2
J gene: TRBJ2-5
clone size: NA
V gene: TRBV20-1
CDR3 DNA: TGCAGTGCTAGAGTAAATCTAGCGGGAGGAAACCAGTACTTC
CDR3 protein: CSARVNLAGGNQYF

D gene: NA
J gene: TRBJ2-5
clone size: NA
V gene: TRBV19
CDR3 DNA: TGTGCCAGTGAGTTCGGGGAGACCCAGTACTTC
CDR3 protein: CASEFGETQYF

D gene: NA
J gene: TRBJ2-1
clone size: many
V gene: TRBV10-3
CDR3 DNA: TGTGCCATCAGTGAGACGCGGGATTCAGATGAGCAGTTCTTC
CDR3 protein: CAISETRDSDEQFF

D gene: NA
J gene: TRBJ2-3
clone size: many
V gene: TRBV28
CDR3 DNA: TGTGCCAGCAATTCCCTTGCAACCACAGATACGCAGTATTTT
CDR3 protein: CASNSLATTDTQYF

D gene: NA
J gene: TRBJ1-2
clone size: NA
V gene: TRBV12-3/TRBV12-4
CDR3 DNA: TGTGCCAGCACCCTGGACAGCTATGGCTACACCTTC
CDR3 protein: CASTLDSYGYTF

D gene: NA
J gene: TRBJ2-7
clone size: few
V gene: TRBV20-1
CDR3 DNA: TGCAGTCAGAGGGATTTTGCGCTCTCCTACGAGCAGTACTTC
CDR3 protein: CSQRDFALSYEQYF

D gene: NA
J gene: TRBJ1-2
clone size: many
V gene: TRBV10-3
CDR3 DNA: TGTGCCATCATCTGGACACCCCGATCAGGGTTTGGCTACACCTTC
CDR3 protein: CAIIWTPRSGFGYTF